The 9 T cell receptor beta chains below all came from one sample that was sequenced in a study of blood T cell repertoires in COVID-19. Here immunoSEQ multiplex PCR was the method, and the copy in TCRdb shows in-frame clones only, minus some. The sample has 150,000 to 200,000 clones, just over 85% seen once. Source material: PBMCs or T cells enriched from blood (not recorded which). Receptors were obtained from a young woman who had recovered from COVID-19.

This chain connects TRBV4-2 to TRBJ2-4, with a weak D call TRBD2 (7 bases). Trimming took 3 bases from V and 7 from J, leaving 16 bases between them. The length of the CDR3 is 15 residues. Per germline, CDR1 LGHNA and CDR2 YNFKEQ. CDR3 sequence reads: CASSQARGGVNIQYF. As DNA, the CDR3 is TGTGCCAGCAGCCAGGCCAGGGGAGGGGTTAACATTCAGTACTTC.

This clone was observed once. The chain couples TRBV5-4 to TRBJ2-1, with 8 bases aligning to TRBD1. This CDR3 has 15 amino acids. CDR1 SGHNT and CDR2 YYREEE come from the germline V gene (reference sequence). Trimming cost V 0 bases and J 6 bases; bases outside gene matches: 5. CDR3 residues: CASSLGTGKANEQFF. The DNA for the CDR3 is TGTGCCAGCAGCTTGGGGACAGGGAAGGCCAATGAGCAGTTCTTC.

The chain links TRBV18 to TRBJ1-5, with unresolved D. The CDR3 is made up of 14 amino acids. Germline CDR1 reads KGHSH; CDR2 reads LQKENI. The V end lost 3 bases, the J end lost 0 bases, and 6 bases lay between the germline ends. The CDR3 spells CASSPTDSNQPQHF. CDR3 nucleotide sequence: TGTGCCAGCTCACCTACAGATAGCAATCAGCCCCAGCATTTT.

The V call is TRBV4-2, the J call TRBJ2-3, with 8 bases matching TRBD1. Germline CDR1 is LGHNA and CDR2 is YNFKEQ. The CDR3 extends over 20 amino acids. After removal of 4 bases from V and 2 bases from J, the junction contained 20 bases not matched to a gene. The CDR3 sequence: CASSPRFGQGTGEITDTQYF. In DNA, the CDR3 is TGTGCCAGCAGCCCCCGTTTTGGACAAGGGACAGGAGAAATCACAGATACGCAGTATTTT.

DNA of the CDR3: TGTGCCAGCAGCTTAGGGGAAGCCGGACAACATGGCTACACCTTC. Translation gives CASSLGEAGQHGYTF. V gene TRBV7-8 combines with J gene TRBJ1-2; tentatively, D is TRBD1 (5 bases). This CDR3 is built from 15 residues. The germline CDR1 and CDR2 sequences are SGHVS and FQNEAQ. The V gene lost 1 base and the J gene lost 6 bases, with 15 bases spanning the gap.

This clone was observed a single time. The gene calls are TRBV30 and TRBJ2-7; a possible D gene is TRBD1 (6 bases). Trimming shortened V by 5 bases and J by 4 bases, and 12 bases separated the two germline ends. Germline V CDR1 and CDR2: GTSNPN, SVGIG (reference sequence). CDR3 length equals 12 residues. The CDR3 DNA reads TGTGCCTGGGACCGAGGGGGTTACGAGCAGTACTTC. This gives the protein CAWDRGGYEQYF.

The chain has TRBV18 and TRBJ2-1, with 8 bases aligning to TRBD1. The V and J ends lost 6 bases and 6 bases, in that order; junction bases with no gene match: 7. In germline, CDR1 is KGHSH, CDR2 LQKENI. The CDR3 has 14 residues. CDR3 DNA: TGTGCCAGCTCGCCCGGACAGGGTGGCAATGAGCAGTTCTTC. Protein sequence: CASSPGQGGNEQFF.

The chain carries TRBV25-1 and TRBJ1-1; 7 positions agree with TRBD1. The ends lost 8 bases at V and 2 bases at J; junction bases unmatched: 5. Germline CDR1 is MGHDK and CDR2 is SYGVNS. The CDR3 runs to 13 residues. CDR3 residues: CASLGQFNTEAFF. The CDR3 region has the DNA TGTGCCAGCCTGGGACAGTTCAACACTGAAGCTTTCTTT.

The gene calls are TRBV5-6 and TRBJ2-1; D might be TRBD2 (5 bases). CDR1 and CDR2 (germline): SGHDT, YYEEEE. There are 16 residues in the CDR3. Trimming pared 0 bases from V and 3 bases from J, leaving 13 bases between. This CDR3 reads CASSLAVAGYYNEQFF. The CDR3 DNA follows: TGTGCCAGCAGCTTGGCCGTTGCGGGTTACTACAATGAGCAGTTCTTC. Variable domain in full (rest from reference TRBV5-6 and TRBJ2-1): DAGVTQSPTHLIKTRGQQVTLRCSPKSGHDTVSWYQQALGQGPQFIFQYYEEEERQRGNFPDRFSGHQFPNYSSELNVNALLLGDSALYLCASSLAVAGYYNEQFFGPGTRLTVL.